The 15 T cell receptor beta chains below were found in one sample sequenced in a study of regulatory T cells in long-lasting Graves disease. Time point indicated: newly diagnosed GD, antithyroid drugs for less than 3 months. The TCR library used RNA extracted from PBMCs. Arm-PCR of CDR3 regions and iRepertoire HTBI primers were the basis on which TCR beta libraries were built. TCRdb analysed the multiplex PCR reads with MiXCR anew, one entry per CDR3 protein. The profile shows 400,000 to 500,000 distinct CDR3 sequences, approximately 14% of them singletons. The data also belong to a second study, concerning T cells in Graves' hyperthyroidism and ophthalmopathy.

The material was peripheral blood mononuclear cells (PBMCs), obtained at new diagnosis, from a patient treated with antithyroid drugs. The source is a woman aged 50 to 60 with Graves disease.

This clonotype was recorded at least ten times. This sequence joins TRBV2 and TRBJ1-1; D call uncertain. The CDR3 is 16 amino acids. With 6 bases removed from V and 8 bases from J, the gap between germline ends came to 25 bases. Germline CDR1 and CDR2: SNHLY and FYNNEI. The CDR3 is CASSDEARSRAVEAFF. The CDR3 nucleotides are TGTGCCAGCAGCGACGAAGCTCGGTCCCGGGCCGTGGAAGCTTTCTTT.

This clonotype was counted many times. The J gene is TRBJ2-5, the V gene TRBV28; TRBD1 matches 10 bases. V lost 4 bases and J lost 5; bases outside the gene matches: 7. The germline CDR1 and CDR2 sequences are MDHEN and SYDVKM. The CDR3 contains 15 residues. CDR3 loop: CASSSQTGGRETQYF. CDR3 sequence (DNA): TGTGCCAGCAGTTCGCAGACAGGGGGCAGGGAGACCCAGTACTTC.

Of note for this clonotype: At one end, the junction sequence differs from germline, possibly due to a read error. The V gene is TRBV12-3 or TRBV12-4, the J gene TRBJ2-2; 7 bases are shared with TRBD2. The CDR3 runs to 15 residues. CDR3 amino acids: CASSGTEGGTGELLF. In nucleotides, the CDR3 is TGTGCCAGCAGTGGAACGGAGGGAGGGACCGGGGAGCTGCTTTTT.

With respect to this clonotype: It may be a read error: a sequence one base away is much more abundant. This chain uses TRBV30 with TRBJ2-7; 9 nucleotides align to TRBD1. After removal of 0 bases from V and 9 bases from J, the junction contained 6 bases not matched to a gene. CDR1 and CDR2 from the germline V gene are GTSNPN and SVGIG (reference sequence). The CDR3 sequence is 13 residues long. The CDR3 nucleotides are TGTGCCTGGAGTGTACAGGGGGCAGGGGGGCAGTACTTC. It translates to CAWSVQGAGGQYF.

CDR3 sequence: CASKQSGITDTQYF. In nucleotides, the CDR3 is TGCGCCAGCAAGCAGAGCGGGATCACAGATACGCAGTATTTT. The gene calls are TRBV5-1 and TRBJ2-3, with 7 bases that match TRBD2. After removal of 6 bases from V and 2 bases from J, the junction contained 6 bases not matched to a gene. Per germline, CDR1 SGHRS and CDR2 YFSETQ. The CDR3 totals 14 residues. Supplemented by reference TRBV5-1 and TRBJ2-3, the full variable domain reads KAGVTQTPRYLIKTRGQQVTLSCSPISGHRSVSWYQQTPGQGLQFLFEYFSETQRNKGNFPGRFSGRQFSNSRSEMNVSTLELGDSALYLCASKQSGITDTQYFGPGTRLTVL.

This clonotype occurred a few times. V and J are TRBV4-1 and TRBJ1-1; D not resolved. V was pared by 3 bases and J by 1 base, with 12 bases between. In germline, CDR1 is MGHRA, CDR2 YSYEKL. This CDR3 region has 15 residues. The CDR3 DNA is TGCGCCAGCAGCCAGGCCTCAGGTTGGAACACTGAAGCTTTCTTT. Translation gives CASSQASGWNTEAFF.

This clonotype was recorded at least ten times. J is TRBJ2-4 and V is TRBV9; a weak D match, TRBD1 (6 bases). This CDR3 region has 12 residues. V was pared by 5 bases and J by 8 bases, with 11 bases between. Germline-derived CDR1 and CDR2 are SGDLS and YYNGEE. CDR3 region: CASSIGGDIQYF. Here the CDR3 DNA reads TGTGCCAGCAGTATAGGGGGAGACATTCAGTACTTC.

There are many counts of this clonotype. The V gene is TRBV6-1, the J gene TRBJ1-5; D gene unclear. CDR3 size: 13 residues. Germline V gene lookup returns CDR1 MNHNS and CDR2 SASEGT. Trimming shortened V by 2 bases and J by 6 bases, and 8 bases separated the two germline ends. CDR3 nucleotides: TGTGCCAGCAGTGAACCTCGGAGTCAGCCCCAGCATTTT. Translating gives CASSEPRSQPQHF.

V usage is TRBV4-2 and J usage is TRBJ2-5; D possibly corresponds to TRBD1 (5 bases). With 2 bases removed from V and 2 bases from J, the gap between germline ends came to 12 bases. The CDR3 extends over 15 amino acids. Per the germline V gene, CDR1 is LGHNA and CDR2 is YNFKEQ. This chain's CDR3 is CASSQSPGFQETQYF. CDR3 DNA: TGTGCCAGCAGCCAATCGCCAGGGTTTCAAGAGACCCAGTACTTC.

This clonotype has a count of ten or more. This rearrangement joins TRBV6-5 to TRBJ1-2; TRBD1 agrees at 9 bases. There are 14 residues in the CDR3. From germline, CDR1 is MNHEY and CDR2 SVGAGI. Trimming at V came to 4 bases and at J to 7 bases, leaving 7 bases not matched to a gene. The CDR3 protein is CASSSTGGTGGYTF. CDR3 in DNA: TGTGCCAGCAGTTCGACAGGGGGAACGGGTGGCTACACCTTC.

For this clonotype: Being one base from a much bigger clone, this may be a read error. The J gene is TRBJ2-3, the V gene TRBV7-9; possible D gene TRBD1, 6 bases. CDR1 and CDR2 from the germline V gene are SEHNR and FQNEAQ (reference sequence). CDR3 length: 14 residues. The CDR3 region is CASSPWTATDTRYF. CDR3 DNA: TGTGCCAGCAGCCCTTGGACAGCCACAGATACGCGGTATTTT.

This clonotype was detected a few times. The chain carries TRBV7-6 and TRBJ2-5; D is unresolved. V was pared by 5 bases and J by 1 base, with 11 bases between. The CDR3 is made up of 14 amino acids. CDR1 SGHVS and CDR2 FNYEAQ come from the germline V gene. The CDR3 region is CASSRDGVQETQYF. The CDR3, as DNA: TGTGCCAGCAGCCGCGATGGCGTCCAAGAGACCCAGTACTTC.

The sample holds many counts of this clonotype. The V call is TRBV27, the J call TRBJ1-5; unclear D gene. V dropped 2 bases and J dropped 0 bases, with 8 bases sitting between them. CDR1 MNHEY and CDR2 SMNVEV come from the germline V gene (reference sequence). The CDR3 is 15 amino acids. This CDR3 reads CASSLREGSNQPQHF. The CDR3 bases are TGTGCCAGCAGTTTAAGAGAGGGTAGCAATCAGCCCCAGCATTTT.

This clonotype has a count of ten or more. J is TRBJ2-1 and V is TRBV7-6; 8 positions agree with TRBD1. Germline V gives CDR1 SGHVS, CDR2 FNYEAQ. The CDR3 has 16 amino acids. Trimming removed 5 bases from V and 6 bases from J; junction bases left unmatched: 12. CDR3 nucleotide sequence: TGTGCCAGCAGCCCCCGACAGGGGAAAATCGTCAATGAGCAGTTCTTC. This encodes CASSPRQGKIVNEQFF.

To note about this clonotype: This may come from a read error, since a much larger clone is one base off. The chain employs TRBV5-1 and TRBJ2-3, with D perhaps matching TRBD2 (6 bases). With the DNA end fitting TRBJ2-7 better, the J assignment may be wrong. CDR3 length: 15 amino acids. The germline V gene encodes CDR1 SGHRS and CDR2 YFSETQ. This CDR3 is CASSSSGLTDNEQYF. The CDR3 DNA sequence: TGCGCCAGCAGCAGTTCGGGACTGACTGACAATGAGCAGTACTTC.